Listed below are T cell receptor beta chains from one sample, sequenced in a study of ipilimumab plus nivolumab after autologous stem cell transplantation. The protocol was immunoSEQ multiplex PCR, while the TCRdb copy is restricted to in-frame clones and leaves out a portion. The sample yields more than 15,000 clones, roughly three quarters seen once. The material sequenced was PBMCs, taken in a trial of ipilimumab plus nivolumab as post-transplant consolidation. The receptors were gathered from a male donor with diffuse large B-cell lymphoma. Both conserved end residues are part of each CDR3.

TRBV2,TRBJ1-2,CASSQDGPYGYTF
TRBV11-3,TRBJ1-2,CASSLLVGGAVYGYTF
TRBV7-3,TRBJ1-2,CASSPGQGASGYTF
TRBV5-6,TRBJ1-1,CASSYPMSSEAFF
TRBV5-1,TRBJ2-7,CASSNHGGGGEQYF
TRBV11-3,TRBJ2-7,CASSLGRTGLYF
TRBV28,TRBJ1-1,CASRKNTEAFF
TRBV6-5,TRBJ1-2,CASSPGTGVYGYTF
TRBV2,TRBJ2-1,CASYSGGVNNEQFF
TRBV10-1,TRBJ2-7,CASSEGGSSYEQYF
TRBV7-2,TRBJ2-7,CASNRLAGAYEQYF
TRBV5-1,TRBJ1-4,CASSLDHTGSGEKLFF
TRBV19,TRBJ2-7,CASSTLGQGSYEQYF
TRBV4-2,TRBJ1-4,CASSLKYRGTLGLFF
TRBV7-9,TRBJ1-1,CASSLESGGLTEAFF